This T cell receptor beta chain was sequenced for a study of tumor-infiltrating lymphocytes in localized non-small cell lung cancer (dated by TCRdb to 2020 to 2022). A note on the overall study: The cohort included patients whose samples were collected after neoadjuvant chemotherapy, as well as both smokers and never-smokers and several histologies. Each patient contributed resected tumor tissue and uninvolved lung tissue from the same patient, described as non-adjacent to the tumor. Flow cytometry, multiplex immunofluorescence, RNA-seq, exome sequencing and proteomics were applied to the same patients as TCR sequencing, which was one of several integrated assays. In total, the ICON cohort consisted of some 160 surgical patients with localized non-small cell lung cancer who had their tumors resected. A total of 45 to 60 patients were part of the paired comparison of immunoSEQ T-cell fraction between tumor and uninvolved lung. Points the paper makes about the study in general: The TCR-derived T-cell fraction showed no difference between the flow cytometry-defined immunotypes IM1 (good prognosis) and IM2 (poor prognosis). Assay coverage varied across patients depending on available tissue quantity, so only a subset of the cohort had TCR sequencing. TCRbeta sequencing supported higher T cell infiltration in tumors than in uninvolved lung tissue, consistent with immunofluorescence CD3 counts. Because different assays used different pieces of the same tissue, intratumor heterogeneity could not be separated from technical variation.

CDR1 SGHNT and CDR2 YYREEE are derived from the germline V gene (reference sequence). V is pared back by 0 bases and J by 5 bases, with 8 bases lying between the germline termini. Spanning cysteine to phenylalanine, the CDR3 consists of 14 amino acids. The DNA shown is the 42-base CDR3, in frame from base 1. Remarks on this clone: Its recognized antigen is unknown. No much larger clonotype is one base removed from it; base qualities were not supplied.

The T-cell fraction in tumor and uninvolved lung tissue was provided by TCR sequencing with the immunoSEQ assay. As for the authors' bioinformatics: For survival analysis, patients were split into high (upper tertile) and low (lower two tertiles) T-cell fraction groups and compared by log-rank test. A signed-rank test was used to check for differences in T-cell fraction between paired tumor and uninvolved lung. Sourced from immuneACCESS, this table was stored by TCRdb with only in-frame sequences that have V and J called. A share of the clones is absent; for the studies checked, an unresolved V gene accounts for under half, and the remainder has no known explanation. V and J calls and clone size are given by that table; D and trimming were obtained from the DNA. Across this sample there are approximately 7,400 clones, with roughly 80% seen only once. Over 4.5% of the sample rests with the top ten.

The first patient joined ICON in April 2016, and enrollment wrapped up when the last patient was enrolled in September 2018. From a subcohort of 75 to 90 patients, fresh tumor and matched uninvolved tissue were collected for in-depth immune analyses, including TCR sequencing. TCR sequencing was performed on DNA isolated from bulk tissue, without cell sorting. Sequencing was performed on uninvolved lung tissue not adjacent to the tumor. The chain employs TRBV5-4 and TRBJ2-2; TRBD2 is possibly the D segment (5 matching bases). The receptor comes from a human donor with non-small cell lung cancer. The CDR3: CASSLVSGTGELFF. At the DNA level, the sequence is TGTGCCAGCAGCTTGGTTTCGGGAACCGGGGAGCTGTTTTTT.